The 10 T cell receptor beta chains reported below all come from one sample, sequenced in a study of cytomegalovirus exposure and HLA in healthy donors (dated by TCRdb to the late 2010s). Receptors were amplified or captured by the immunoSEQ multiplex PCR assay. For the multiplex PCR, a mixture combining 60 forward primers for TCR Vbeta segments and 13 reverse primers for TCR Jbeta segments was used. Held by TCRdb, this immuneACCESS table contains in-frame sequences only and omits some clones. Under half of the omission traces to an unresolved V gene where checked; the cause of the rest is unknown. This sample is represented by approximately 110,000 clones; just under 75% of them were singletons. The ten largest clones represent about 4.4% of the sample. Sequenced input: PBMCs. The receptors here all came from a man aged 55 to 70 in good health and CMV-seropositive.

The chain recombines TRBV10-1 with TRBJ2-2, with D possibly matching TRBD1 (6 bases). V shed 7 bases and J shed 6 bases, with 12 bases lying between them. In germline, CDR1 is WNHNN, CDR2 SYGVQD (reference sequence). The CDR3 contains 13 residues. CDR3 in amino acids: CASKGVAPGELFF. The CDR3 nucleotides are TGCGCCAGCAAGGGGGTAGCGCCCGGGGAGCTGTTTTTT.

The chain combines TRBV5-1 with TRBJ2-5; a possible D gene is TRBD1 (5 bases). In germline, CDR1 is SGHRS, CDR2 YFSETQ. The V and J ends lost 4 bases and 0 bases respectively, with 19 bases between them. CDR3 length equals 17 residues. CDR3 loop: CASSLGSTVLYQETQYF. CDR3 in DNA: TGCGCCAGCAGCCTAGGGTCGACAGTCCTGTACCAAGAGACCCAGTACTTC.

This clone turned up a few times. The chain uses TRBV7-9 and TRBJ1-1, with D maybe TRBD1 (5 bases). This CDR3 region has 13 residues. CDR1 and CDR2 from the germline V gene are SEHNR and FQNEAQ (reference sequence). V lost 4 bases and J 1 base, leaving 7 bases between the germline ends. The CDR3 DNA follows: TGTGCCAGCAGCTCACAGGAGAACACTGAAGCTTTCTTT. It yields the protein CASSSQENTEAFF.

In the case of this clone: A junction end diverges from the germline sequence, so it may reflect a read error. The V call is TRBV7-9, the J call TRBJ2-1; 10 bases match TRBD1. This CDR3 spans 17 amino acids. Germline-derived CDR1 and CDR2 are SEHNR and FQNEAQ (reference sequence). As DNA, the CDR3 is TGTTCCAGCAGCCTGGGACAGGGGATTATAAGCTACAATGAGCAGTTCTTC. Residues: CSSSLGQGIISYNEQFF.

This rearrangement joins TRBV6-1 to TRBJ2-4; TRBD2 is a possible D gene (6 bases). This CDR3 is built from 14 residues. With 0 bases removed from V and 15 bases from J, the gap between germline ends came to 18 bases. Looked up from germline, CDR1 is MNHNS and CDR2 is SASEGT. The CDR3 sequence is CASSEALPEGRPYF. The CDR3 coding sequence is TGTGCCAGCAGTGAAGCGCTTCCGGAGGGTCGTCCGTACTTC.

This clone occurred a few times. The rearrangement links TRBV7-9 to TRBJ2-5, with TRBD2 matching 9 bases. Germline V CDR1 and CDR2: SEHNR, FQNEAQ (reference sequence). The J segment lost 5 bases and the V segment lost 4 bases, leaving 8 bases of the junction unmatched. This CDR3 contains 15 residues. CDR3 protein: CASSSLAGSGETQYF. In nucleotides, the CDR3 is TGTGCCAGCAGCTCCCTAGCGGGGTCAGGGGAGACCCAGTACTTC.

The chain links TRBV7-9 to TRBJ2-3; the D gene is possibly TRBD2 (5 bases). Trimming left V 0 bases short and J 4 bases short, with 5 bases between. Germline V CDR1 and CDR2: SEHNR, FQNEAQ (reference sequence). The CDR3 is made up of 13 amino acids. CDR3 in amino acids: CASSLAGADTQYF. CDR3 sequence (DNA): TGTGCCAGCAGCTTAGCGGGAGCAGATACGCAGTATTTT.

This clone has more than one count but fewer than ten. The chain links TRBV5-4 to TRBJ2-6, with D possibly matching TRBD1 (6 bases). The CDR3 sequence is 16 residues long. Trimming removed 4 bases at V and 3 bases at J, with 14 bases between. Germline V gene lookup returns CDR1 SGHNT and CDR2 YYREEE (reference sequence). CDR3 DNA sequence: TGTGCCAGCAGCCTACAGGGAACGGGTGGGGCCAACGTCCTGACTTTC. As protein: CASSLQGTGGANVLTF.

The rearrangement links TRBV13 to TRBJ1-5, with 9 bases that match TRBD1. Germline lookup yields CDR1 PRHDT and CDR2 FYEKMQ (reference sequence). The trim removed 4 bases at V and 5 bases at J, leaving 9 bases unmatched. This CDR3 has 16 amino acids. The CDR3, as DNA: TGTGCCAGCAGCTCGACAGGGGGTGGTTGGGATCAGCCCCAGCATTTT. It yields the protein CASSSTGGGWDQPQHF.

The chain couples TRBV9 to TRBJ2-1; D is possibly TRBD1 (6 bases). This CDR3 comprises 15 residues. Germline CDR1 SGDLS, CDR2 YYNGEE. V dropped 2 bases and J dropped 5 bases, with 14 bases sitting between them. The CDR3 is CASSVAGTPNNEQFF. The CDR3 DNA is TGTGCCAGCAGCGTCGCCGGGACACCGAACAATGAGCAGTTCTTC.